Following are 7 T cell receptor beta chains from one sample sequenced in a study of blood T cell repertoires in COVID-19. Assay used: immunoSEQ multiplex PCR; TCRdb lists only in-frame clones, some missing. The repertoire consists of roughly 170,000 clones, with around 86% occurring once and the leading ten covering 2.7%. The sample was peripheral blood. The origin of the receptors is a man aged 40-50 years with active or convalescent COVID-19.

V gene TRBV13 combines with J gene TRBJ1-1, with a tentative D call TRBD1 (5 bases). V lost 6 bases, J lost 4 bases, and 12 bases lay in between. This CDR3 has 13 residues. Per germline, CDR1 PRHDT and CDR2 FYEKMQ (reference sequence). In nucleotides, the CDR3 is TGTGCCAGCAGGGAGGGGTTCGGCACTGAAGCTTTCTTT. It encodes CASREGFGTEAFF.

The chain employs TRBV29-1 and TRBJ2-7, with D possibly TRBD2 on 5 matching bases. The ends were cut back, 7 bases at V and 5 bases at J, with 21 bases in the middle. The CDR3 is 14 residues long. Germline V gene sequence: CDR1 SQVTM, CDR2 ANQGSEA. CDR3 sequence reads: CSARQNEGSHEQYF. The CDR3 DNA follows: TGCAGCGCCCGGCAAAATGAAGGGAGCCACGAGCAGTACTTC.

This CDR3 is CATSGTGGAETQYF. The CDR3 DNA reads as TGTGCCACCAGCGGGACTGGCGGGGCCGAGACCCAGTACTTC. The V call is TRBV24-1, the J call TRBJ2-5; possible D gene TRBD2, 6 bases. The CDR3 length is 14 residues. Germline V gene sequence: CDR1 KGHDR, CDR2 SFDVKD. The ends were cut back, 7 bases at V and 5 bases at J, with 16 bases in the middle.

The V and J genes are TRBV7-3 and TRBJ1-1; possible D gene TRBD1, 5 bases. This CDR3 is 16 amino acids long. Germline V gives CDR1 SGHTA, CDR2 FQGTGA. V shed 2 bases and J shed 1 base, with 14 bases lying between them. The CDR3 protein is CASSLVVGQANTEAFF. The CDR3 region has the DNA TGTGCCAGCAGCTTAGTCGTGGGGCAGGCGAACACTGAAGCTTTCTTT.

CDR3 residues: CASSAEGQTEQYF. In DNA form, the CDR3 reads TGCGCCAGCAGCGCGGAGGGACAGACGGAGCAGTACTTC. The J gene is TRBJ2-7, the V gene TRBV5-1, with D possibly TRBD1 on 7 matching bases. Germline V gives CDR1 SGHRS, CDR2 YFSETQ. This CDR3 is 13 amino acids long. V was cut by 4 bases and J by 7 bases, with 15 bases left in between. Using reference TRBV5-1 and TRBJ2-7 for the parts outside the CDR3, the full variable domain is KAGVTQTPRYLIKTRGQQVTLSCSPISGHRSVSWYQQTPGQGLQFLFEYFSETQRNKGNFPGRFSGRQFSNSRSEMNVSTLELGDSALYLCASSAEGQTEQYFGPGTRLTVT.

V gene TRBV30 combines with J gene TRBJ1-4, with D possibly being TRBD1 (6 bases). V was cut by 3 bases and J by 5 bases, with 7 bases left in between. The germline V gene encodes CDR1 GTSNPN and CDR2 SVGIG (reference sequence). CDR3 length equals 12 residues. The CDR3 region is CAWRGGNEKLFF. The CDR3 nucleotides are TGTGCCTGGAGAGGGGGAAATGAAAAACTGTTTTTT.

V is TRBV24-1 and J is TRBJ1-1, with 8 bases aligning to TRBD1. The V segment lost 4 bases and the J segment 9 bases; nucleotides outside the gene matches: 6. This CDR3 region has 13 residues. Germline V gene sequence: CDR1 KGHDR, CDR2 SFDVKD. The CDR3 bases are TGTGCCACCAGTGACCCAGGGGGCGGGAAAGCTTTCTTT. Its protein product is CATSDPGGGKAFF.